The TCR beta chain described here comes from a study of control samples from healthy donors and cancer patients. Generated by immunoSEQ multiplex PCR, the TCRdb table keeps only in-frame clones and is missing some. The table shows roughly 83,000 clones, with roughly four fifths occurring only once. CDR3 length: 15 amino acids. V gave up 0 bases and J gave up 0 bases, with 8 bases separating them. Germline-derived CDR1 and CDR2 are SGHNT and YYREEE (reference sequence). Source material: blood. This sequence originates from a woman in her sixties or seventies in good health. This chain links TRBV5-4 with TRBJ2-3; D not resolved. Written as DNA, the CDR3 is TGTGCCAGCAGCTTGGATAAGCGTAGCACAGATACGCAGTATTTT. Encoded protein: CASSLDKRSTDTQYF.